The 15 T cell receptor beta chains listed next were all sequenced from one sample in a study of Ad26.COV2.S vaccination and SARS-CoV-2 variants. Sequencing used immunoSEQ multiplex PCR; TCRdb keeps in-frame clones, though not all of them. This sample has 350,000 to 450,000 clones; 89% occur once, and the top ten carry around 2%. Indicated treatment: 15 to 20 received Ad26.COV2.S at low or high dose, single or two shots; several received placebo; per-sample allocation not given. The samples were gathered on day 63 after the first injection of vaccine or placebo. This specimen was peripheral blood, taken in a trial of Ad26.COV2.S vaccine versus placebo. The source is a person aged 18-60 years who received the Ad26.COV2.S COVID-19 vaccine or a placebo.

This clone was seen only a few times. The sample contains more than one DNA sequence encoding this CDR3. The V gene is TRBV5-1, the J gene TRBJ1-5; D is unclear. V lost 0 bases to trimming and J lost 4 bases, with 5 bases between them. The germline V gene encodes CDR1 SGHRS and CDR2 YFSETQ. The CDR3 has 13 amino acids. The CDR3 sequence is CASSLGVNQPQHF. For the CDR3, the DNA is TGCGCCAGCAGCTTGGGGGTAAATCAGCCCCAGCATTTT.

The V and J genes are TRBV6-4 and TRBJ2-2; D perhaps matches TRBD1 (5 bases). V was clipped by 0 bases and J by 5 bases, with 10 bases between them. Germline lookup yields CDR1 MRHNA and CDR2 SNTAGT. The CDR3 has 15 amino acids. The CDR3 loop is CASSDSDSSTGELFF. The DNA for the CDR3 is TGTGCCAGCAGTGACTCTGACAGCAGTACCGGGGAGCTGTTTTTT.

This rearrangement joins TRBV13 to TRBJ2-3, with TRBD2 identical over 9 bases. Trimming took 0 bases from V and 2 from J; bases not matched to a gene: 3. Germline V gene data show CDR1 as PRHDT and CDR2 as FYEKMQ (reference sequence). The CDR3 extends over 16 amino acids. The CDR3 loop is CASSLGTSGNTDTQYF. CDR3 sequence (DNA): TGTGCCAGCAGCTTAGGGACTAGCGGAAACACAGATACGCAGTATTTT.

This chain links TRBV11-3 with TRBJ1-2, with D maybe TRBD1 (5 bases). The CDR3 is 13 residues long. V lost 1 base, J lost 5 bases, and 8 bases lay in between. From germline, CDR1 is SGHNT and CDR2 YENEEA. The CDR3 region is CASSLARGYGYTF. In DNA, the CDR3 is TGTGCCAGCAGCTTAGCCCGGGGGTATGGCTACACCTTC.

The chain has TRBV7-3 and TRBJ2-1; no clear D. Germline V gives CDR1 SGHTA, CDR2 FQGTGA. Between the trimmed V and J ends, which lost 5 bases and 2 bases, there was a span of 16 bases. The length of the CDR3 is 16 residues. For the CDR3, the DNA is TGTGCCAGCAGCCCCAGAAGGGCGACCACCTACAATGAGCAGTTCTTC. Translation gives CASSPRRATTYNEQFF.

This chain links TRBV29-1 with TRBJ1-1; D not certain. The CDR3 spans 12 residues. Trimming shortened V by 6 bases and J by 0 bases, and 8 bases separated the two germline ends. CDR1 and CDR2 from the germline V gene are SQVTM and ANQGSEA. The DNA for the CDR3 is TGCAGCGTGGCCGGGTTGAACACTGAAGCTTTCTTT. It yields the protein CSVAGLNTEAFF.

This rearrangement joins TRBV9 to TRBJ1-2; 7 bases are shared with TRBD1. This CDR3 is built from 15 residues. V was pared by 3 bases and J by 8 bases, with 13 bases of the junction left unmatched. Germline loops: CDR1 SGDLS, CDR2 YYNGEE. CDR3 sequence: CASSGDGQGGRGYTF. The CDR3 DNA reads TGTGCCAGCAGCGGAGACGGGCAGGGGGGAAGGGGCTACACCTTC.

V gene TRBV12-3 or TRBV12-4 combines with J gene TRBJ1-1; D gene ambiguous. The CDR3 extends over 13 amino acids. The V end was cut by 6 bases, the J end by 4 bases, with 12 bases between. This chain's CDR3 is CASSPGRGTEAFF. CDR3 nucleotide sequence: TGTGCCAGCAGCCCCGGGCGGGGCACTGAAGCTTTCTTT.

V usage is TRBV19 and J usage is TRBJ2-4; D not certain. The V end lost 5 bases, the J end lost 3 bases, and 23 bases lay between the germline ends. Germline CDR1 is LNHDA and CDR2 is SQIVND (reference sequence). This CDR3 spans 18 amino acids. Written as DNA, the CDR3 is TGTGCCAGTAGTTTTTATTTTAATTTTGGACCGGTCAAAAACATTCAGTACTTC. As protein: CASSFYFNFGPVKNIQYF.

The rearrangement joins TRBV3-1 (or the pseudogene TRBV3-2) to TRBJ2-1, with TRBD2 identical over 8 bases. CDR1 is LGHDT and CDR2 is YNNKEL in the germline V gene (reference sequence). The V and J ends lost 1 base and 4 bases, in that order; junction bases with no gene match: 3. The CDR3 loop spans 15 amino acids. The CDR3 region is CASSQASGGYNEQFF. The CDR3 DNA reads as TGTGCCAGCAGCCAAGCGAGCGGGGGTTACAATGAGCAGTTCTTC.

The CDR3 is CASSRGRSGSQGEQYF. The DNA for the CDR3 is TGTGCCAGCAGCCGAGGGAGGTCGGGGAGTCAGGGCGAGCAGTACTTC. V usage is TRBV7-8 and J usage is TRBJ2-7, with D perhaps TRBD2 (6 bases). V lost 5 bases, J lost 6 bases, and 23 bases lay in between. Germline values: CDR1 SGHVS, CDR2 FQNEAQ. The CDR3 extends over 16 amino acids.

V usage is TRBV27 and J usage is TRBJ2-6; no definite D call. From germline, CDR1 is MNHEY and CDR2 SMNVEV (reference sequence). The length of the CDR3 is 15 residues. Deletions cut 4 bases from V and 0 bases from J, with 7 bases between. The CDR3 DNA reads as TGTGCCAGCAGTTCCCGAAGCTCTGGGGCCAACGTCCTGACTTTC. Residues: CASSSRSSGANVLTF. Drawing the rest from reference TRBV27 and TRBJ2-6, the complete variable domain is EAQVTQNPRYLITVTGKKLTVTCSQNMNHEYMSWYRQDPGLGLRQIYYSMNVEVTDKGDVPEGYKVSRKEKRNFPLILESPSPNQTSLYFCASSSRSSGANVLTFGAGSRLTVL.

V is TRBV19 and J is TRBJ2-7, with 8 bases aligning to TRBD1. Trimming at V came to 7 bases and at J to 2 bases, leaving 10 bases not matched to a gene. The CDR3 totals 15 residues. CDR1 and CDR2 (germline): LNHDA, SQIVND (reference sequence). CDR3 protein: CASTKSTGGTYEQYF. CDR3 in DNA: TGTGCCAGTACCAAATCTACAGGGGGAACCTACGAGCAGTACTTC.

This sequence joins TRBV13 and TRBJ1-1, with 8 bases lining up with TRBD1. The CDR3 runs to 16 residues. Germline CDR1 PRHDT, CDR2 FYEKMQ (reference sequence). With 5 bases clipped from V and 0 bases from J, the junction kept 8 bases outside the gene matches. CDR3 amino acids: CASSPGQEYMNTEAFF. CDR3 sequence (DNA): TGTGCCAGCAGCCCGGGACAGGAGTACATGAACACTGAAGCTTTCTTT.

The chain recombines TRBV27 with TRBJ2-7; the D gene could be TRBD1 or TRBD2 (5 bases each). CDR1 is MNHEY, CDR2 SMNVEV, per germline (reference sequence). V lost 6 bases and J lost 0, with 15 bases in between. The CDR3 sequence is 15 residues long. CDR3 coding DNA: TGTGCCAGCAGCCATGGGACGGGCGGCTCCTACGAGCAGTACTTC. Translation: CASSHGTGGSYEQYF.